This T cell receptor beta chain was sequenced in a study of B cell selection in AIRE deficiency. Findings of the study overall: About 30.6% of healthy-shared Treg sequences were found among patient Tconv cells.

In the authors' methods: Pooled conventional T cells gave 100,000 to 120,000 patient and 130,000 to 150,000 donor TCRbeta sequences. Data came from immunoSEQ multiplex PCR; TCRdb stores just in-frame clones and leaves some out. The V and J calls and clone size are taken from that table; D and trimming were inferred from the DNA. The table records about 21,000 clones, 97% of them present only once. Concerning this clone itself: Its target is unknown.

Germline trimming cut 5 bases from V and 0 bases from J; bases unmatched to any gene: 7. This CDR3 has 17 amino acids. The germline CDR1 and CDR2 sequences are SGHVS and FNYEAQ. Sorting defined conventional CD4 T cells as CD4+CD127+. The rearrangement uses TRBV7-6 and TRBJ2-3; the match to TRBD2 covers 11 bases. Sequenced: conventional CD4+ T cells sorted from PBMCs. The receptor comes from a human donor with AIRE deficiency. The CDR3 region is CASSLLLAGVSTDTQYF. CDR3 DNA: TGTGCCAGCAGCCTACTACTAGCGGGAGTAAGCACAGATACGCAGTATTTT.